The rows below give T cell receptor beta chains drawn from one sample of a study of early T cells in non-severe SARS-CoV-2 infection. TCRdb analysed the 5' RACE reads with MiXCR anew, one entry per CDR3 protein. Of roughly 81,000 distinct CDR3 sequences in the sample, roughly 6% were seen once. The sample taken for sequencing was whole blood. All receptors derive from an adult who was a healthcare worker with PCR-confirmed SARS-CoV-2 infection or an uninfected control (not recorded which). Both conserved end residues are part of each CDR3. A D gene is named only where the DNA matches it firmly. Size is stated for part of the rows, as once, few or many counts, or as a class when the clone is expanded.

clone_size	v_call	d_call	j_call	cdr3_aa	cdr3_nt
many	TRBV6-5	-	TRBJ1-2	CATSRSPSYGYTF	TGTGCCACCAGCAGATCGCCTTCTTATGGCTACACCTTC
many	TRBV25-1	-	TRBJ2-5	CASSESRDIQETQYF	TGTGCCAGCAGTGAGTCTCGGGACATACAAGAGACCCAGTACTTC
many	TRBV3-1	TRBD1	TRBJ2-2	CASEGAYTGELFF	TGTGCCAGCGAGGGGGCGTACACCGGGGAGCTGTTTTTT
few	TRBV29-1	-	TRBJ1-4	CSFTGGHANEKLFF	TGCAGCTTCACCGGGGGACATGCTAATGAAAAACTGTTTTTT
few	TRBV20-1	-	TRBJ2-1	CSAPFSHHNEQFF	TGCAGTGCGCCGTTTTCTCACCACAATGAGCAGTTCTTC
many	TRBV4-3	-	TRBJ1-2	CASSQHNNQGYGYTF	TGCGCCAGCAGCCAACATAATAATCAGGGATATGGCTACACCTTC
-	TRBV18	TRBD1	TRBJ1-1	CASSPETGIVTEAFF	TGTGCCAGCTCACCCGAGACAGGGATAGTTACTGAAGCTTTCTTT
-	TRBV6-1	-	TRBJ1-2	CASSSFNYGYTF	TGTGCCAGCAGTAGCTTTAACTATGGCTACACCTTC
few	TRBV7-6	-	TRBJ2-1	CASSSSWVQFF	TGTGCCAGCAGCTCCTCATGGGTGCAGTTCTTC
-	TRBV27	TRBD2	TRBJ2-5	CASSSRLAGPQETQYF	TGTGCCAGCAGTTCTCGACTAGCGGGACCCCAAGAGACCCAGTACTTC
-	TRBV2	-	TRBJ1-2	CASSEDRVLNGYTF	TGTGCCAGCAGTGAAGACAGGGTTCTAAATGGCTACACCTTC
many	TRBV5-4	-	TRBJ2-3	CASSLSGVTDTQYF	TGTGCCAGCAGCTTGTCGGGGGTGACAGATACGCAGTATTTT
many	TRBV25-1	-	TRBJ1-2	CASMNVYGYTF	TGTGCCAGCATGAACGTTTATGGCTACACCTTC
-	TRBV14	TRBD1	TRBJ1-6	CASSRDRGFSPLHF	TGTGCCAGCAGCCGCGACAGGGGCTTTTCACCCCTCCACTTT
few	TRBV4-2	TRBD1	TRBJ2-7	CASSQETGRLYEQYF	TGTGCCAGCAGCCAGGAGACAGGGAGACTATACGAGCAGTACTTC
many	TRBV12-3/TRBV12-4	TRBD2	TRBJ2-1	CASSPGLAGEQFF	TGTGCCAGCAGTCCTGGACTAGCGGGGGAGCAGTTCTTC
many	TRBV20-1	-	TRBJ2-5	CSAQTGGEETQYF	TGCAGTGCCCAGACGGGGGGCGAAGAGACCCAGTACTTC